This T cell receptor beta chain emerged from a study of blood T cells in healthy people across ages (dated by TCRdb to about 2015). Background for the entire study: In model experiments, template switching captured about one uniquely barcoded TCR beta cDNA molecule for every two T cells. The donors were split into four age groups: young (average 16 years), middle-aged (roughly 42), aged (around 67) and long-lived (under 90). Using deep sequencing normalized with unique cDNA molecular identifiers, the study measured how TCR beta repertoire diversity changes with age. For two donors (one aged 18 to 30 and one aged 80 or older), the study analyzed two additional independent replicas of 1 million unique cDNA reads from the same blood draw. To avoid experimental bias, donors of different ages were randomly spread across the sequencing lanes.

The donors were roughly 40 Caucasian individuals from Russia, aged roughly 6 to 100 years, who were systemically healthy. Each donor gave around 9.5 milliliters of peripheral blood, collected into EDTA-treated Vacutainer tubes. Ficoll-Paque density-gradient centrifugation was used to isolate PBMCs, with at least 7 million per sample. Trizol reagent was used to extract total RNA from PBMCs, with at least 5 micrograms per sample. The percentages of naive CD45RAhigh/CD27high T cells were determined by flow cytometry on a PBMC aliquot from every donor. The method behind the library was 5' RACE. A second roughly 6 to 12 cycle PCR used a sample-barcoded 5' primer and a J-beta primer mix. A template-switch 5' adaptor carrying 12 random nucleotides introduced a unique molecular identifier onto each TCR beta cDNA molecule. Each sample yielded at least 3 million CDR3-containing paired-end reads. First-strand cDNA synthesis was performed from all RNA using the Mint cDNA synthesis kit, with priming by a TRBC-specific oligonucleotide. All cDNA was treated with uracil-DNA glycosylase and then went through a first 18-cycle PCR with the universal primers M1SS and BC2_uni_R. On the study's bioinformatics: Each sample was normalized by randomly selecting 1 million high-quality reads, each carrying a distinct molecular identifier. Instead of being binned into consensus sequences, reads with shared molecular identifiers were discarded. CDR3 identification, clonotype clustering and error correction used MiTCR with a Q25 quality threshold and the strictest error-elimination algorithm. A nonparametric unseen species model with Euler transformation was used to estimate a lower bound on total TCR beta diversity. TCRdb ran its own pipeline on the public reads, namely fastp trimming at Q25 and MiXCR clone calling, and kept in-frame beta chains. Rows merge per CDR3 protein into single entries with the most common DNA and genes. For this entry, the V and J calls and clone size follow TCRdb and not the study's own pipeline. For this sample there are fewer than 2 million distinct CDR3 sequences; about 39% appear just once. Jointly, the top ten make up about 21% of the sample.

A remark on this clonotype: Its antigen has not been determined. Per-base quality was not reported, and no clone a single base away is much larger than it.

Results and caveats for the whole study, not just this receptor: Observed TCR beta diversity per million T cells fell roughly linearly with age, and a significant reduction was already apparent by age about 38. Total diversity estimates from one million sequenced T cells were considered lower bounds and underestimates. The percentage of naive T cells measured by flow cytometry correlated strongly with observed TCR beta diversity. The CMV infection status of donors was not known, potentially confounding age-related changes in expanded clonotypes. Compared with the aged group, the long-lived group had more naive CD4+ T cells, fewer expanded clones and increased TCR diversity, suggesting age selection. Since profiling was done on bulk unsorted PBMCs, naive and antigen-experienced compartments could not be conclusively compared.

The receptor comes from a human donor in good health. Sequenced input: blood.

CDR3 protein: CASSDRTGDYGYTF. The nucleotide sequence reads as follows: TGCGCCAGCAGTGACAGGACAGGGGACTATGGCTACACCTTC. The sequence links TRBV10-2 to TRBJ1-2, with 9 bases aligning to TRBD1. The CDR3 runs 14 residues from the cysteine to the phenylalanine. The kept DNA is CDR3 alone, 42 bases in frame from the first base. CDR1 WSHSY and CDR2 SAAADI are derived from the germline V gene. For this chain, trimming is 3 bases at the V end and 3 bases at the J end, and the number of junction bases without a gene match is 2.